A single sample is the source of the 28 T cell receptor beta chains below, sequenced in a study of T cell responses to AZD1222 COVID-19 vaccine. Profiling relied on immunoSEQ multiplex PCR, and the TCRdb table lists in-frame clones only, not all of them. Of 120,000 or so clones listed, more than 85% are singletons. The sequencing here drew on peripheral blood, taken 28 days after the second AZD1222 dose. These receptors were taken from an adult who received the AZD1222 COVID-19 vaccine.

This rearrangement joins TRBV7-9 to TRBJ2-2; D possibly matches TRBD1 or TRBD2 (6 bases each). Trimming stripped 11 bases from V and 3 bases from J, with 16 bases between. Germline CDR1 is SEHNR and CDR2 is FQNEAQ (reference sequence). The length of the CDR3 is 14 residues. The CDR3 region is CAFGGPYDTGELFF. CDR3 nucleotide sequence: TGTGCCTTCGGGGGCCCCTACGACACCGGGGAGCTGTTTTTT.

The chain carries TRBV11-2 and TRBJ1-1; D gene uncertain. The V end lost 2 bases, the J end lost 4 bases, and 17 bases lay between the germline ends. This CDR3 has 16 residues. CDR1 and CDR2 (germline): SGHAT, FQNNGV. The chain's CDR3 is CASSLKWGKVVTEAFF. In nucleotides, the CDR3 is TGTGCCAGCAGCTTAAAATGGGGAAAAGTAGTCACTGAAGCTTTCTTT.

CDR3 sequence (DNA): TGTGCCAGCAGGGTCGGGGGGTCCACCTACAATGAGCAGTTCTTC. It yields the protein CASRVGGSTYNEQFF. The V gene is TRBV7-2, the J gene TRBJ2-1; 7 nucleotides line up with TRBD2. Germline-derived CDR1 and CDR2 are SGHTA and FQGNSA. CDR3 length equals 15 residues. Losses at the gene ends were 6 bases for V and 2 bases for J; bases not matched to a gene: 7.

The CDR3 protein is CASSVGGQTEAFF. CDR3 DNA: TGTGCCAGTTCCGTCGGCGGCCAGACTGAAGCTTTCTTT. The V gene is TRBV19, the J gene TRBJ1-1; unclear D gene. In germline, CDR1 is LNHDA, CDR2 SQIVND (reference sequence). Trimming pared 8 bases from V and 5 bases from J, leaving 15 bases between. This CDR3 has 13 amino acids.

The rearrangement uses TRBV25-1 and TRBJ1-6, with D possibly being TRBD1 (5 bases). There are 15 residues in the CDR3. Germline CDR1 reads MGHDK; CDR2 reads SYGVNS. V was clipped by 6 bases and J by 6 bases, with 15 bases between them. CDR3 sequence reads: CASRAGLYPNSPLHF. CDR3 nucleotide sequence: TGTGCCAGCAGAGCGGGACTGTATCCTAATTCACCCCTCCACTTT.

This chain joins TRBV5-1 and TRBJ2-2, with D tentatively TRBD2 (7 bases). In germline, CDR1 is SGHRS, CDR2 YFSETQ. The CDR3 is 16 amino acids. Between the trimmed V and J ends, which lost 4 bases and 4 bases, there was a span of 17 bases. The CDR3 loop is CASSPTGGGSTGELFF. In nucleotides, the CDR3 is TGCGCCAGCAGCCCCACGGGCGGGGGCTCCACCGGGGAGCTGTTTTTT.

The V gene is TRBV24-1, the J gene TRBJ2-1; 9 bases align to TRBD1. Unmatched junction bases numbered 3, after V lost 3 bases and J lost 4 bases. The CDR3 spans 15 residues. In germline, CDR1 is KGHDR, CDR2 SFDVKD. CDR3 protein: CATSDSGTGYNEQFF. CDR3 nucleotide sequence: TGTGCCACCAGTGATAGCGGGACAGGGTACAATGAGCAGTTCTTC.

The rearrangement joins TRBV6-5 to TRBJ1-2; D unresolved. The CDR3 has 12 amino acids. Trimming stripped 7 bases from V and 12 bases from J, with 18 bases between. Germline lookup yields CDR1 MNHEY and CDR2 SVGAGI. CDR3 loop: CASTNDAGVNTF. In DNA form, the CDR3 reads TGTGCCAGCACCAACGACGCGGGCGTTAACACCTTC.

The rearrangement links TRBV18 to TRBJ1-5; D gene uncertain. Per germline, CDR1 KGHSH and CDR2 LQKENI. This CDR3 comprises 13 residues. Trimming pared 2 bases from V and 6 bases from J, leaving 8 bases between. The CDR3 DNA sequence: TGTGCCAGCTCACCAGGCGGTCTTCAGCCCCAGCATTTT. This encodes CASSPGGLQPQHF. The whole variable domain, remainder taken from reference TRBV18 and TRBJ1-5, is NAGVMQNPRHLVRRRGQEARLRCSPMKGHSHVYWYRQLPEEGLKFMVYLQKENIIDESGMPKERFSAEFPKEGPSILRIQQVVRGDSAAYFCASSPGGLQPQHFGDGTRLSIL.

V and J are TRBV11-2 and TRBJ2-5; TRBD2 matches at 12 bases. The CDR3 totals 16 residues. Germline trimming cut 5 bases from V and 5 bases from J; bases unmatched to any gene: 9. In germline, CDR1 is SGHAT, CDR2 FQNNGV. CDR3 region: CASSPLGLAGGETQYF. The CDR3 DNA reads as TGTGCCAGCAGCCCCCTTGGGCTAGCGGGGGGGGAGACCCAGTACTTC.

The V gene is TRBV10-3, the J gene TRBJ1-6; 8 nucleotides align to TRBD1. J lost 8 bases, V lost 6 bases, and 3 bases had no gene match. The CDR3 spans 13 residues. Per germline, CDR1 ENHRY and CDR2 SYGVKD. The CDR3 DNA follows: TGTGCCATCAGCGGACAGGGATATTCACCCCTCCACTTT. The encoded protein is CAISGQGYSPLHF.

The J gene is TRBJ2-7, the V gene TRBV7-8, with D perhaps matching TRBD1 (6 bases). V dropped 3 bases and J dropped 2 bases, with 11 bases sitting between them. The CDR3 is 14 residues long. Germline V CDR1 and CDR2: SGHVS, FQNEAQ. The DNA for the CDR3 is TGTGCCAGCAGCTTCCGGGACATGACCTACGAGCAGTACTTC. This sequence encodes CASSFRDMTYEQYF.

This clone was seen once. The chain is built from TRBV5-4 and TRBJ2-1, with TRBD2 identical over 14 bases. The length of the CDR3 is 16 residues. Trimming took 4 bases from V and 4 from J; bases not matched to a gene: 4. CDR1 is SGHNT and CDR2 is YYREEE in the germline V gene (reference sequence). The CDR3 bases are TGTGCCAGCAGCGGACTAGCGGGGGGCCAATACAATGAGCAGTTCTTC. It codes for CASSGLAGGQYNEQFF.

The rearrangement links TRBV14 to TRBJ1-2, with D tentatively TRBD1 (5 bases). V was cut by 4 bases and J by 6 bases, with 12 bases left in between. Germline assignment: CDR1 SGHDN and CDR2 FVKESK. The CDR3 spans 13 residues. Here the CDR3 reads CASSPGTAHGYTF. CDR3 bases: TGTGCCAGCAGCCCAGGGACTGCGCATGGCTACACCTTC.

This clone was observed a single time. The genes are TRBV11-2 and TRBJ1-2; weak D call: TRBD1 (5 bases). Trimming shortened V by 6 bases and J by 4 bases, and 9 bases separated the two germline ends. This CDR3 comprises 12 residues. Germline CDR1 is SGHAT and CDR2 is FQNNGV. In DNA form, the CDR3 reads TGTGCCAGCAGAGTCCAGGGCTATGGCTACACCTTC. It yields the protein CASRVQGYGYTF.

J is TRBJ2-7 and V is TRBV5-5, with 7 bases identical to TRBD1. CDR3 size: 15 residues. Looked up from germline, CDR1 is SGHKS and CDR2 is YYEKEE (reference sequence). V trimming: 3 bases; J trimming: 5 bases; junction bases outside the gene matches: 11. CDR3 protein: CASSSSTGILHEQYF. CDR3 DNA sequence: TGTGCCAGCAGCTCGTCGACAGGGATTCTCCACGAGCAGTACTTC.

This clone has just one count. CDR3 coding DNA: TGCGCCAGCAGCCAAGATCGGTCGAGGGGGGCGGATACGCAGTATTTT. It encodes CASSQDRSRGADTQYF. The chain joins TRBV4-1 to TRBJ2-3; D might be TRBD1 or TRBD2, each matching 6 bases. Germline V lookup: CDR1 MGHRA, CDR2 YSYEKL. Trimming shortened V by 0 bases and J by 6 bases, and 16 bases separated the two germline ends. The CDR3 extends over 16 amino acids.

This rearrangement joins TRBV28 to TRBJ2-2; D not resolved. The V gene lost 2 bases and the J gene lost 6 bases, with 7 bases spanning the gap. CDR3 length: 13 amino acids. CDR1 and CDR2 from the germline V gene are MDHEN and SYDVKM. Here the CDR3 reads CASSLQSAGELFF. For the CDR3, the DNA is TGTGCCAGCAGTTTACAGTCCGCCGGGGAGCTGTTTTTT.

This chain uses TRBV29-1 with TRBJ2-3, with unresolved D. V was clipped by 3 bases and J by 5 bases, with 12 bases between them. From germline, CDR1 is SQVTM and CDR2 ANQGSEA. The CDR3 spans 13 residues. The CDR3 is CSVDSSRLDTQYF. The DNA of the CDR3 is TGCAGCGTTGACAGCTCGAGATTAGATACGCAGTATTTT.

This rearrangement joins TRBV5-1 to TRBJ1-1, with 8 bases lining up with TRBD1. The length of the CDR3 is 15 residues. Germline V gene sequence: CDR1 SGHRS, CDR2 YFSETQ. J gave up 1 base and V 0 bases, and 2 bases lay outside the gene matches. CDR3 sequence (DNA): TGCGCCAGCAGCTTGGATGGACAGGGGAACACTGAAGCTTTCTTT. Its translation is CASSLDGQGNTEAFF. Full variable domain (rest looked up from reference TRBV5-1 and TRBJ1-1): KAGVTQTPRYLIKTRGQQVTLSCSPISGHRSVSWYQQTPGQGLQFLFEYFSETQRNKGNFPGRFSGRQFSNSRSEMNVSTLELGDSALYLCASSLDGQGNTEAFFGQGTRLTVV.

V usage is TRBV7-2 and J usage is TRBJ2-2, with D perhaps TRBD2 (5 bases). Germline lookup yields CDR1 SGHTA and CDR2 FQGNSA. The CDR3 consists of 14 residues. V gave up 5 bases and J gave up 2 bases, with 9 bases separating them. CDR3 amino acids: CASSQDLNTGELFF. DNA of the CDR3: TGTGCCAGCAGCCAGGACTTAAACACCGGGGAGCTGTTTTTT.

This clone was seen just once. This sequence joins TRBV28 and TRBJ1-4; tentative D call: TRBD1 (6 bases). CDR3 size: 12 residues. V lost 2 bases, J lost 10 bases, and 8 bases lay in between. Germline loops: CDR1 MDHEN, CDR2 SYDVKM. The DNA of the CDR3 is TGTGCCAGCAGTTTAGAGGGGGGAAAACTGTTTTTT. Protein product: CASSLEGGKLFF. The full variable domain, rest sourced from reference TRBV28 and TRBJ1-4, is DVKVTQSSRYLVKRTGEKVFLECVQDMDHENMFWYRQDPGLGLRLIYFSYDVKMKEKGDIPEGYSVSREKKERFSLILESASTNQTSMYLCASSLEGGKLFFGSGTQLSVL.

This chain joins TRBV11-3 and TRBJ2-1; D gene uncertain. CDR3 size: 12 residues. With 5 bases removed from V and 7 bases from J, the gap between germline ends came to 9 bases. Germline lookup yields CDR1 SGHNT and CDR2 YENEEA. CDR3 region: CASSPSQNEQFF. The CDR3 DNA reads TGTGCCAGCAGCCCCAGTCAAAATGAGCAGTTCTTC.

The chain employs TRBV6-2 or TRBV6-3 and TRBJ1-6; no firm D call. Germline CDR1 is MNHEY and CDR2 is SVGEGT. V lost 2 bases, J lost 8 bases, and 13 bases lay in between. The length of the CDR3 is 15 residues. CDR3 residues: CASSYPPDGYSPLHF. The CDR3 DNA follows: TGTGCCAGCAGTTACCCCCCGGACGGATATTCACCCCTCCACTTT.

The gene calls are TRBV7-2 and TRBJ2-4; 7 bases line up with TRBD1. J lost 0 bases, V lost 6 bases, and 2 bases had no gene match. CDR1 SGHTA and CDR2 FQGNSA come from the germline V gene. This CDR3 has 14 residues. CDR3 protein: CASRDRLAKNIQYF. The CDR3 DNA follows: TGTGCCAGCAGGGACAGGCTAGCCAAAAACATTCAGTACTTC.

The chain combines TRBV3-1 (or the pseudogene TRBV3-2) with TRBJ2-7; possibly TRBD1 for D (5 bases). This CDR3 has 16 amino acids. The germline gives CDR1 LGHDT, CDR2 YNNKEL (reference sequence). Deletions cut 3 bases from V and 1 base from J, with 16 bases between. CDR3 sequence: CASSHSFGRTSYEQYF. The CDR3, as DNA: TGTGCCAGCAGCCACTCCTTCGGGCGGACATCCTACGAGCAGTACTTC.

This clone was detected once. In DNA, the CDR3 is TGTGCCAGCAGCCAAGCAGGGAGCGATAATTCACCCCTCCACTTT. Amino acid sequence: CASSQAGSDNSPLHF. The V call is TRBV3-1 (or the pseudogene TRBV3-2), the J call TRBJ1-6; possible D gene TRBD1, 5 bases. CDR1 is LGHDT, CDR2 YNNKEL, per germline (reference sequence). V was trimmed by 1 base and J by 5 bases, leaving 9 bases between them. The CDR3 consists of 15 residues.

V usage is TRBV6-6 and J usage is TRBJ1-5; TRBD1 agrees at 7 bases. V dropped 7 bases and J dropped 5; count of bases not matched to a gene: 5. The CDR3 runs to 13 residues. Germline lookup yields CDR1 MNHNY and CDR2 SVGAGI (reference sequence). The CDR3 DNA is TGTGCCAGCACGGACAGGCAGCATCAGCCCCAGCATTTT. Protein: CASTDRQHQPQHF.